This T cell receptor beta chain comes out of a study of OX40 agonist ivuxolimab in advanced cancers. Across the study: A mean age of approximately 58 years, range about 23 to 80, was recorded, and about 83% were male. Study-level results: Some of the nonresponding patients also showed low levels of normalized T-cell clonal expansion. By week 6 at 0.1 to 3.0 mg/kg, blood CD4+ and CD8+ T cells had expanded clonally.

A history of autoimmune disease or systemic immunosuppression excluded patients. Worth noting for this clone: What it recognizes is unknown.

V lost 6 bases to trimming and J lost 0 bases, with 8 bases between them. Per the germline V gene, CDR1 is MDHEN and CDR2 is SYDVKM. The CDR3 runs to 13 residues. Assay: immunoSEQ multiplex PCR; the TCRdb copy retains only in-frame clones and omits some. The profile shows about 86,000 clones, about 90% of them singletons. Specimen: CD4+ or CD8+ T cells sorted from blood, collected in a trial of the OX40 agonist ivuxolimab. This clonotype was sampled from an adult with an advanced solid tumor such as melanoma, head and neck, liver or kidney cancer. The chain uses TRBV28 and TRBJ1-1; D remains ambiguous. Written as DNA, the CDR3 is TGTGCCAGCAGCTGGGGAGTGAACACTGAAGCTTTCTTT. Translating gives CASSWGVNTEAFF.